This passage covers 30 T cell receptor beta chains from one sample sequenced in a study of T cells in Graves' hyperthyroidism and ophthalmopathy. There were TCR beta CDR3 regions amplified from RNA transcripts. The primer set for the first-round RT-PCR of the TCR CDR3 was HTBI. TCRdb fed the multiplex PCR reads into MiXCR, producing one record per CDR3 protein. The sample yields about 98,000 distinct CDR3 sequences, approximately 42% seen once. Sequencing used peripheral blood or thyroid tissue (not recorded which). The receptors originated from a woman aged 25 to 39 with Graves' hyperthyroidism.

This clonotype was counted at least ten times. The chain links TRBV2 to TRBJ2-7; 12 nucleotides align to TRBD2. Per germline, CDR1 SNHLY and CDR2 FYNNEI. This CDR3 has 15 residues. V was pared by 5 bases and J by 3 bases, with 5 bases of the junction left unmatched. CDR3 in DNA: TGTGCCAGCAGTCAGACTAGCGGGAGTAACTACGAGCAGTACTTC. Translated: CASSQTSGSNYEQYF.

The gene calls are TRBV7-8 and TRBJ1-2; no definite D call. The CDR3 covers 13 residues. Trimming removed 7 bases from V and 3 bases from J, with 12 bases in between. Per germline, CDR1 SGHVS and CDR2 FQNEAQ. CDR3 DNA sequence: TGTGCCAGCACCCTAGGCCGGGACTATGGCTACACCTTC. The encoded protein is CASTLGRDYGYTF.

This clonotype was found many times. The genes are TRBV11-2 and TRBJ2-7, with 7 nucleotides matching TRBD1. Germline trimming cut 5 bases from V and 1 base from J; bases unmatched to any gene: 8. CDR3 size: 15 residues. Germline lookup yields CDR1 SGHAT and CDR2 FQNNGV. CDR3 sequence reads: CASSLNRGQSYEQYF. DNA for the CDR3: TGTGCCAGCAGCCTGAACCGGGGACAGTCCTACGAGCAGTACTTC.

This clonotype occurred many times. The chain has TRBV2 and TRBJ2-2; tentative D call: TRBD1 (5 bases). The CDR3 has 20 residues. In germline, CDR1 is SNHLY, CDR2 FYNNEI. V shed 5 bases and J shed 0 bases, with 25 bases lying between them. The CDR3 DNA follows: TGTGCCAGCAGTTGCCCCCAATTACAAAAACAGGAGACGAACACCGGGGAGCTGTTTTTT. Translating gives CASSCPQLQKQETNTGELFF. Combining the CDR3 with reference TRBV2 and TRBJ2-2 gives the whole variable domain EPEVTQTPSHQVTQMGQEVILRCVPISNHLYFYWYRQILGQKVEFLVSFYNNEISEKSEIFDDQFSVERPDGSNFTLKIRSTKLEDSAMYFCASSCPQLQKQETNTGELFFGEGSRLTVL.

To note about this clonotype: A much larger clone is a single base away; this may be a read error. The chain links TRBV6-5 to TRBJ2-3; the D is unclear. From germline, CDR1 is MNHEY and CDR2 SVGAGI. The CDR3 runs to 16 residues. The CDR3 here is CASSYEGVGSTDTRYF. The CDR3 DNA sequence: TGTGCCAGCAGTTACGAAGGAGTCGGTAGCACAGATACGCGGTATTTT.

This chain connects TRBV5-1 to TRBJ1-6, with 8 bases identical to TRBD1. Germline V gene data show CDR1 as SGHRS and CDR2 as YFSETQ. This CDR3 region has 16 residues. V gave up 4 bases and J gave up 7 bases; unmatched junction bases: 10. Here the CDR3 reads CASSPLTGDGNSPLHF. Here the CDR3 DNA reads TGCGCCAGCAGCCCGCTGACAGGGGATGGAAATTCACCCCTCCACTTT.

This clonotype was detected many times. This rearrangement joins TRBV6-5 to TRBJ1-2; no reliable D call. Trimming pared 0 bases from V and 3 bases from J, leaving 17 bases between. There are 17 residues in the CDR3. Germline CDR1 is MNHEY and CDR2 is SVGAGI. CDR3 loop: CASSYSRHLTRDYGYTF. The CDR3 nucleotides are TGTGCCAGCAGTTACTCCCGTCACTTGACACGGGACTATGGCTACACCTTC.

The V gene is TRBV7-9, the J gene TRBJ2-5; 13 bases map to TRBD2. V gave up 7 bases and J gave up 5 bases; unmatched junction bases: 7. The CDR3 consists of 15 residues. The germline V gene has CDR1 SEHNR and CDR2 FQNEAQ (reference sequence). The CDR3 DNA sequence: TGTGCCAGCACCAAACTAGCGGGAGGGATGGAGACCCAGTACTTC. Translation: CASTKLAGGMETQYF.

This clonotype was recorded at least ten times. The genes are TRBV5-1 and TRBJ2-5; D is uncertain. The CDR3 is made up of 14 amino acids. The germline V gene has CDR1 SGHRS and CDR2 YFSETQ. The germline V and J ends were trimmed by 5 bases and 4 bases, with 15 bases remaining between them. The CDR3 loop is CASRKAPYVETQYF. The DNA for the CDR3 is TGCGCCAGCAGAAAGGCCCCTTACGTAGAGACCCAGTACTTC.

This clonotype was counted many times. The chain recombines TRBV15 with TRBJ1-3; D uncertain. The CDR3 is made up of 15 amino acids. CDR1 is LNHNV, CDR2 YYDKDF, per germline (reference sequence). The V end was cut by 3 bases, the J end by 0 bases, with 9 bases between. This CDR3 reads CATSRRTDSGNTIYF. DNA of the CDR3: TGTGCCACCAGCAGGCGAACCGACTCTGGAAACACCATATATTTT.

This clonotype was counted many times. The V gene is TRBV12-3 or TRBV12-4, the J gene TRBJ2-5; 14 bases line up with TRBD2. The CDR3 sequence is 15 residues long. Germline trimming cut 4 bases from V and 5 bases from J; bases unmatched to any gene: 3. CDR3 sequence (DNA): TGTGCCAGCAGTTGGGGGACTAGCGGGAGTGAGACCCAGTACTTC. Translated, it gives CASSWGTSGSETQYF.

V usage is TRBV7-9 and J usage is TRBJ2-7; perhaps TRBD1 as D (6 bases). The germline CDR1 and CDR2 sequences are SEHNR and FQNEAQ (reference sequence). Trimming removed 6 bases at V and 4 bases at J, with 31 bases between. CDR3 size: 19 residues. The chain's CDR3 is CASSLLPMLGQRNFYEQYF. The CDR3 DNA reads as TGTGCCAGCAGTTTACTACCGATGCTTGGACAGAGAAATTTTTACGAGCAGTACTTC.

This clonotype was counted at least ten times. This chain connects TRBV7-9 to TRBJ1-2; D unresolved. Germline V CDR1 and CDR2: SEHNR, FQNEAQ (reference sequence). CDR3 length: 18 amino acids. V lost 5 bases to trimming and J lost 8 bases, with 30 bases between them. In DNA, the CDR3 is TGTGCCAGCAGCGGCGACCCCTCAGCCGCCCCGAATCGTCGGGGCTACACCTTC. This sequence encodes CASSGDPSAAPNRRGYTF.

This clonotype was detected many times. This CDR3 reads CASSNYRAKEETQYF. CDR3 nucleotide sequence: TGCGCCAGCAGTAATTACCGGGCTAAAGAAGAGACCCAGTACTTC. V is TRBV5-1 and J is TRBJ2-5; D gene uncertain. Germline CDR1 and CDR2: SGHRS and YFSETQ. The CDR3 is made up of 15 amino acids. The V end was cut by 5 bases, the J end by 3 bases, with 17 bases between.

This clonotype has a count of ten or more. This rearrangement joins TRBV24-1 to TRBJ2-2, with 8 bases that match TRBD1. V shed 6 bases and J 3 bases; nucleotides not matched to a gene: 8. The CDR3 is made up of 16 amino acids. The germline CDR1 and CDR2 sequences are KGHDR and SFDVKD. The CDR3 is CATSQVTGGHTGELFF. CDR3 nucleotide sequence: TGTGCCACCAGTCAAGTAACAGGGGGTCACACCGGGGAGCTGTTTTTT.

As for this clonotype: At one end the junction does not follow the germline gene, possibly because of a read error. The chain uses TRBV2 and TRBJ1-1; a weak D match, TRBD1 (6 bases). The germline V gene encodes CDR1 SNHLY and CDR2 FYNNEI. This CDR3 region has 14 residues. The CDR3 loop is CASSGGIGDTEALF. Written as DNA, the CDR3 is TGTGCCAGCAGTGGAGGAATAGGGGACACTGAAGCTCTCTTT.

This clonotype was seen ten or more times. The chain carries TRBV20-1 and TRBJ1-1; the D is unclear. The CDR3 is 12 residues long. Trimming pared 4 bases from V and 0 bases from J, leaving 6 bases between. The germline CDR1 and CDR2 sequences are DFQATT and SNEGSKA (reference sequence). The CDR3 nucleotides read TGCAGTGCTAATAGGATGAACACTGAAGCTTTCTTT. It yields the protein CSANRMNTEAFF.

Remarks on this clonotype: This may stem from a read error, because a much larger clone lies one nucleotide away. The J gene is TRBJ2-7, the V gene TRBV6-5, with TRBD1 matching 9 bases. This CDR3 region has 16 residues. Trimming cost V 2 bases and J 3 bases; bases outside gene matches: 8. Germline CDR1 MNHEY, CDR2 SVGAGI. The CDR3 sequence is CASSYVTGTGNYEQYF. The CDR3 bases are TGTGCCAGCAGTTACGTAACCGGGACAGGGAACTACGAGCAGTACTTC.

As for this clonotype: Given a much more abundant clone one base away, this may be a read error. J is TRBJ1-1 and V is TRBV5-6; no clear D. Germline V lookup: CDR1 SGHDT, CDR2 YYEEEE. The CDR3 has 14 residues. The CDR3 spells CAGSFRRRITEAFF. In DNA form, the CDR3 reads TGTGCCGGCAGCTTTAGGAGGCGGATCACTGAAGCTTTCTTT.

V gene TRBV5-1 combines with J gene TRBJ2-5; D may be TRBD1 (6 bases). V shed 4 bases and J shed 9 bases, with 22 bases lying between them. CDR3 size: 15 residues. Germline CDR1 is SGHRS and CDR2 is YFSETQ. The CDR3 nucleotides are TGCGCCAGCAGCCCAGGCGGACAGCGCGATCAGCCCCAGTACTTC. It yields the protein CASSPGGQRDQPQYF. The full variable domain, in which reference TRBV5-1 and TRBJ2-5 provide the parts outside the CDR3, is KAGVTQTPRYLIKTRGQQVTLSCSPISGHRSVSWYQQTPGQGLQFLFEYFSETQRNKGNFPGRFSGRQFSNSRSEMNVSTLELGDSALYLCASSPGGQRDQPQYFGPGTRLLVL.

This clonotype was seen ten or more times. This chain uses TRBV5-5 with TRBJ2-2, with TRBD2 matching over 15 bases. CDR3 length equals 16 residues. From germline, CDR1 is SGHKS and CDR2 YYEKEE (reference sequence). J was trimmed by 7 bases and V by 4 bases; bases with no gene match: 5. For the CDR3, the DNA is TGTGCCAGCAGCGCGGGACTAGCGGGAGGTCACGGGGAGCTGTTTTTT. This encodes CASSAGLAGGHGELFF.

This clonotype came up many times. The chain links TRBV6-6 to TRBJ2-2; perhaps TRBD2 as D (5 bases). V lost 6 bases, J lost 8 bases, and 16 bases lay in between. This CDR3 has 14 amino acids. Germline CDR1 is MNHNY and CDR2 is SVGAGI (reference sequence). The CDR3 sequence is CASSPFGWTGELFF. The DNA for the CDR3 is TGTGCCAGCAGCCCCTTCGGGTGGACTGGGGAGCTGTTTTTT.

This chain links TRBV6-6 with TRBJ2-6; D unclear. V gave up 5 bases and J gave up 4 bases, with 6 bases separating them. Germline assignment: CDR1 MNHNY and CDR2 SVGAGI (reference sequence). CDR3 length: 13 amino acids. The CDR3 is CASSQQGANVLTF. CDR3 nucleotide sequence: TGTGCCAGCAGTCAACAGGGGGCCAACGTCCTGACTTTC.

This clonotype has a count of ten or more. The chain joins TRBV20-1 to TRBJ1-1; 7 nucleotides align to TRBD1. After removal of 5 bases from V and 6 bases from J, the junction contained 9 bases not matched to a gene. Germline V gene data show CDR1 as DFQATT and CDR2 as SNEGSKA (reference sequence). The CDR3 loop spans 13 amino acids. The CDR3, as DNA: TGCAGTGCTTACAGGGGTATTGGCGCTGAAGCTTTCTTT. This sequence encodes CSAYRGIGAEAFF.

This clonotype was counted many times. The chain combines TRBV19 with TRBJ1-5; TRBD1 matches 10 bases. J gave up 1 base and V 4 bases, and 19 bases lay outside the gene matches. CDR3 size: 21 residues. Germline-derived CDR1 and CDR2 are LNHDA and SQIVND (reference sequence). CDR3 sequence (DNA): TGTGCCAGTAGTACGCCACTACCTCCGGGACAGGGGAAGATAAGCAATCAGCCCCAGCATTTT. Amino acid sequence: CASSTPLPPGQGKISNQPQHF.

A note on this clonotype: Because it lacks the conserved phenylalanine or tryptophan at the end, this CDR3 is likely a read error. It is unclear where the CDR3 begins or ends on the DNA, so no DNA is shown, and the CDR3 is as TCRdb lists it. CDR3 region: CASSFRGGYSGANVLVL. This chain connects TRBV13 to TRBJ2-6; TRBD1 is the table's D call, not checked against the DNA. The germline V gene has CDR1 PRHDT and CDR2 FYEKMQ (reference sequence). Including both end residues, the CDR3 is 17 amino acids long.

About this clonotype itself: It may be a read error: a sequence one base away is much more abundant. The chain joins TRBV10-3 to TRBJ2-3; TRBD1 agrees at 7 bases. CDR1 and CDR2 (germline): ENHRY, SYGVKD. The trim removed 4 bases at V and 3 bases at J, leaving 7 bases unmatched. CDR3 size: 15 residues. CDR3: CAISGREQGTDTQYF. The CDR3 coding sequence is TGTGCCATCAGTGGCAGAGAACAGGGGACAGATACGCAGTATTTT.

The chain employs TRBV4-2 and TRBJ1-2, with 10 bases matching TRBD1. V trimming: 1 base; J trimming: 3 bases; junction bases outside the gene matches: 5. Germline V gene data show CDR1 as LGHNA and CDR2 as YNFKEQ. The CDR3 covers 16 residues. The chain's CDR3 is CASSQGQGALHYGYTF. The CDR3 region has the DNA TGTGCCAGCAGCCAAGGACAGGGGGCGCTTCACTATGGCTACACCTTC.

V usage is TRBV15 and J usage is TRBJ1-2; possibly TRBD1 for D (5 bases). Germline V gene data show CDR1 as LNHNV and CDR2 as YYDKDF (reference sequence). The CDR3 has 15 residues. With 8 bases removed from V and 4 bases from J, the gap between germline ends came to 20 bases. The CDR3 loop reads CATGVGGRRTYGYTF. Written as DNA, the CDR3 is TGTGCCACCGGAGTGGGGGGACGGCGGACCTATGGCTACACCTTC.

CDR3 amino acids: CATSSQDPTGLYEQYF. CDR3 sequence (DNA): TGTGCCACCAGCAGCCAAGACCCGACGGGACTCTACGAGCAGTACTTC. V and J are TRBV15 and TRBJ2-7, with TRBD2 as a possible D gene (6 bases). The CDR3 totals 16 residues. Deletions cut 3 bases from V and 3 bases from J, with 18 bases between. Germline V gene lookup returns CDR1 LNHNV and CDR2 YYDKDF (reference sequence).